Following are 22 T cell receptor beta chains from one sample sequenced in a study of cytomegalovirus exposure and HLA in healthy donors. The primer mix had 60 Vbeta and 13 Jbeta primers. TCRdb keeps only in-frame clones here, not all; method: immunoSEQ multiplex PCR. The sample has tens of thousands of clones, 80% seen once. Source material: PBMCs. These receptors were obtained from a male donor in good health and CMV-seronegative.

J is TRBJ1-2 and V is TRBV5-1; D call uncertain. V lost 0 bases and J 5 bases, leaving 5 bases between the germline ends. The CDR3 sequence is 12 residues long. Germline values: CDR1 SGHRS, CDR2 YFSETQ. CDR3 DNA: TGCGCCAGCAGCTTGGCCGGGTATGGCTACACCTTC. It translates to CASSLAGYGYTF.

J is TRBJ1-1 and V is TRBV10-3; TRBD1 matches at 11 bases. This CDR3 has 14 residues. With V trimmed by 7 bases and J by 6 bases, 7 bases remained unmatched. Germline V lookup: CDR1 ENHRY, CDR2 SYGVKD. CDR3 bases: TGTGCCATCACCGAGGACAGGGGGCTTGCTGAAGCTTTCTTT. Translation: CAITEDRGLAEAFF.

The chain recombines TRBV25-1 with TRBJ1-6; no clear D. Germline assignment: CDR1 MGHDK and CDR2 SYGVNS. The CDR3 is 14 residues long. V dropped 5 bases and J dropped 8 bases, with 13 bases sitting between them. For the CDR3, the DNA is TGTGCCAGCAGTCCCCACGGGTTGGATTCACCCCTCCACTTT. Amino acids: CASSPHGLDSPLHF.

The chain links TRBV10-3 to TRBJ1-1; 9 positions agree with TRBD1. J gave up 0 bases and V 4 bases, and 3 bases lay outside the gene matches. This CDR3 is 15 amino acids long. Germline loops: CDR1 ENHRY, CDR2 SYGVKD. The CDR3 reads CAISARTGVNTEAFF. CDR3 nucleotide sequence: TGTGCCATCAGTGCAAGGACAGGGGTGAACACTGAAGCTTTCTTT.

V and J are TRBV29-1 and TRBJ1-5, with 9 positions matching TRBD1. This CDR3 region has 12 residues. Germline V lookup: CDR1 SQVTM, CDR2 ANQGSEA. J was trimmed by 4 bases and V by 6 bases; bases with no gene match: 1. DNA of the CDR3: TGCAGCGTCGGGACAGGGAATCAGCCCCAGCATTTT. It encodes CSVGTGNQPQHF.

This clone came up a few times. The CDR3 loop is CASSSLQGAAEKLFF. In DNA, the CDR3 is TGTGCCAGCAGCTCCTTACAGGGGGCAGCTGAAAAACTGTTTTTT. The V and J genes are TRBV5-5 and TRBJ1-4; TRBD1 matches 9 bases. The length of the CDR3 is 15 residues. The junction had 7 bases not matched to a gene; V was cut back by 3 bases and J by 7 bases. Per the germline V gene, CDR1 is SGHKS and CDR2 is YYEKEE (reference sequence).

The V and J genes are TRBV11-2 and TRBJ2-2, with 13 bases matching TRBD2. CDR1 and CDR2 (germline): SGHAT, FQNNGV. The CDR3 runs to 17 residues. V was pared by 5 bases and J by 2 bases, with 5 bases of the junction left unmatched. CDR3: CASSRTSGGRNTGELFF. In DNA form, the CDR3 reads TGTGCCAGCAGCCGGACTAGCGGGGGACGAAACACCGGGGAGCTGTTTTTT.

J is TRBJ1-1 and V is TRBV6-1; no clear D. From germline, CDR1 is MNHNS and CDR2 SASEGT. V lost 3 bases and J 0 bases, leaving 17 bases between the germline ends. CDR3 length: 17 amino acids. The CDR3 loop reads CASSEMGRWIVNTEAFF. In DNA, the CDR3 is TGTGCCAGCAGTGAGATGGGCAGGTGGATTGTGAACACTGAAGCTTTCTTT.

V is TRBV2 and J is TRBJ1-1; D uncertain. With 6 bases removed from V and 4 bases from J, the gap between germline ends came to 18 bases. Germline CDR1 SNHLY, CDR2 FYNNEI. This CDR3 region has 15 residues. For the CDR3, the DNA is TGTGCCAGCAGGAATGAGTGGGGTGAGGGCACTGAAGCTTTCTTT. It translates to CASRNEWGEGTEAFF.

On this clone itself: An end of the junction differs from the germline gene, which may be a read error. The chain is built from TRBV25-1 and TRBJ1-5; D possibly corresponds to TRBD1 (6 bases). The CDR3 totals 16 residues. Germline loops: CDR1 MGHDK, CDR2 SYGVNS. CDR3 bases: TGTGCCAGAAGTGCCGCTGACAGGCATAGCAATCAGCCCCAGCATTTT. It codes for CARSAADRHSNQPQHF.

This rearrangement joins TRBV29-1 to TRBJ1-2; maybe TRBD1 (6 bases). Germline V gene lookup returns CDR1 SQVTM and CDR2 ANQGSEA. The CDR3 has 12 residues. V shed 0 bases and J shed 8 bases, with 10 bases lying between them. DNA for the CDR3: TGCAGCGTTGAAGAACAGGGATTCGGCTACACCTTC. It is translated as CSVEEQGFGYTF.

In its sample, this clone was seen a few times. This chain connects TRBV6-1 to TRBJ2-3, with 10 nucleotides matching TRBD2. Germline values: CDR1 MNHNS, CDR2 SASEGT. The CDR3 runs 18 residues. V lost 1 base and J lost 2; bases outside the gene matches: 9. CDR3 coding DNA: TGTGCCAGCAGTGAAGGGACTAGCGGAGCCCCTTACACAGATACGCAGTATTTT. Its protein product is CASSEGTSGAPYTDTQYF.

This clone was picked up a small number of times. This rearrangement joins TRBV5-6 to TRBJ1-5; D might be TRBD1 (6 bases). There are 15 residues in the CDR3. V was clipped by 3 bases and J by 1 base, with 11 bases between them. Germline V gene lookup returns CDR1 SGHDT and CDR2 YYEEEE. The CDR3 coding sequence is TGTGCCAGCAGCTCAACAGGGAGCAGCAATCAGCCCCAGCATTTT. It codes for CASSSTGSSNQPQHF.

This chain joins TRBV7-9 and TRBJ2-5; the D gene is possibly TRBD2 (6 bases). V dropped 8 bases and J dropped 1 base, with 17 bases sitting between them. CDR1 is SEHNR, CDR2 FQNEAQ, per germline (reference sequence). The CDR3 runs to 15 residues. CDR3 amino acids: CASSPVLASQETQYF. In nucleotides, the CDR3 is TGTGCCAGCTCCCCTGTCCTAGCGAGCCAAGAGACCCAGTACTTC.

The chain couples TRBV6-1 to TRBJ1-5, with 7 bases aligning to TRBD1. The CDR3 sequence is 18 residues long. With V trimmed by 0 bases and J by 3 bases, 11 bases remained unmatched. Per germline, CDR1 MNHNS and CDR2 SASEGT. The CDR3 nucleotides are TGTGCCAGCAGTGAAGCATTCGGGGGACAGTTTTCCAATCAGCCCCAGCATTTT. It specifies CASSEAFGGQFSNQPQHF.

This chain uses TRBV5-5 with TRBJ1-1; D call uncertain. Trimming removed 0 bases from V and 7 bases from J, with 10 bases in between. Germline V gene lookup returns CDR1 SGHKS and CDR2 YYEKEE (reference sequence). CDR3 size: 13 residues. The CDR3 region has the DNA TGTGCCAGCAGCTTGGCAGTGTCCCGTGAAGCTTTCTTT. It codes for CASSLAVSREAFF.

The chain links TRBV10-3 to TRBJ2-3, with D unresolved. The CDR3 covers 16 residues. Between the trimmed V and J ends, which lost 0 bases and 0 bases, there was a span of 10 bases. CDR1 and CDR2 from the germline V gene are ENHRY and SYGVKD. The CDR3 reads CAISESTVTSTDTQYF. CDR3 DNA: TGTGCCATCAGTGAGTCAACGGTGACTAGCACAGATACGCAGTATTTT.

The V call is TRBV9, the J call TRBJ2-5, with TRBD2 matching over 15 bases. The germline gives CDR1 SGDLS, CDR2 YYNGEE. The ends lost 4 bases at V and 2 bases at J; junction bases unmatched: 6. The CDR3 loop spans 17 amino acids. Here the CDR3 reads CASSPGLAGGGQETQYF. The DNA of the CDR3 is TGTGCCAGCAGCCCCGGACTAGCGGGAGGGGGGCAAGAGACCCAGTACTTC.

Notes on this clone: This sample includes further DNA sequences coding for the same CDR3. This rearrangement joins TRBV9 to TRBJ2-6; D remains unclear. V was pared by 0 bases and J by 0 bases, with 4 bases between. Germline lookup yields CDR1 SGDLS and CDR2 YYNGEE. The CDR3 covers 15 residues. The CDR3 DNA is TGTGCCAGCAGCGTAGACAGCTCTGGGGCCAACGTCCTGACTTTC. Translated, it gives CASSVDSSGANVLTF.

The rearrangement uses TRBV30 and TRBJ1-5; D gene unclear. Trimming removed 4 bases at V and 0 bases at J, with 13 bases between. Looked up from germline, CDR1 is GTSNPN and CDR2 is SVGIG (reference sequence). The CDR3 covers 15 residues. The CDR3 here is CAWTSGTHSNQPQHF. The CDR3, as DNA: TGTGCCTGGACGTCGGGAACCCATAGCAATCAGCCCCAGCATTTT.

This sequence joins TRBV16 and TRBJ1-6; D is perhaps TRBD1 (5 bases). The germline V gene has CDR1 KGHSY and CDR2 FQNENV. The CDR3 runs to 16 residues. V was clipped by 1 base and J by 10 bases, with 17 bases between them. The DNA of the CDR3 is TGTGCCAGCAGCCAATGGGGCCCAGGGAATGGGTCACCCCTCCACTTT. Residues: CASSQWGPGNGSPLHF. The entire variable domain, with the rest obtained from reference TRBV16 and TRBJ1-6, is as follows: GEEVAQTPKHLVRGEGQKAKLYCAPIKGHSYVFWYQQVLKNEFKFLISFQNENVFDETGMPKERFSAKCLPNSPCSLEIQATKLEDSAVYFCASSQWGPGNGSPLHFGNGTRLTVT.

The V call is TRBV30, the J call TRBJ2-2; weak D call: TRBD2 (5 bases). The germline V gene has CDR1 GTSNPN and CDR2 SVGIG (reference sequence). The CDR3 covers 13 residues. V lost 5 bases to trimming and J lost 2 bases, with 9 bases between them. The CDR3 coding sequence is TGTGCCTGGGCTAGCAGCAACACCGGGGAGCTGTTTTTT. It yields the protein CAWASSNTGELFF.